This T cell receptor (beta chain) was obtained from a study of CXCR3-negative and CXCR3-positive naive CD8 T cells. About the study: TRB reads totalled about 150 million, about 1.5 +/- 0.3 million per library.

CDR1 is ENHRY, CDR2 SYGVKD, per germline. CDR3 length equals 13 residues. The libraries of TRB cDNA were constructed through 5' RACE using UMI labels. TCRdb re-analyzed the 5' RACE reads; it lists each CDR3 protein once, without DNA. The table lists 100,000 to 150,000 distinct CDR3 sequences. Using triplicate sorts, some 300,000 cells were collected each time from every CD8+ T cell subset. By phenotype, naive CD8+ T cells were CD45RO-CCR7+CD27+CD95-. The receptor's source is a human donor in good health. Some clones in this sample may be carry-over from other donors' samples. This chain links TRBV10-3 with TRBJ2-5. Sequencing input: naive CXCR3- CD8+ T cells from blood. The subset denotes: CD45RO-CCR7+CD27+CD95- naive CD8+ T cells lacking CXCR3 (TNR3-). The CDR3 loop reads CAIRERGQETQYF.